These 7 T cell receptor beta chains originate from one sample sequenced in a study of blood T cell repertoires in COVID-19. Assay used: immunoSEQ multiplex PCR; TCRdb lists only in-frame clones, some missing. The table includes hundreds of thousands of clones, around 88% detected once. Sample: PBMCs or T cells enriched from blood (not recorded which). Receptors were obtained from a woman aged 50 to 65 who had recovered from COVID-19.

The J gene is TRBJ2-1, the V gene TRBV29-1; 16 bases line up with TRBD2. V gave up 4 bases and J gave up 8 bases; unmatched junction bases: 8. The germline V gene has CDR1 SQVTM and CDR2 ANQGSEA. There are 16 residues in the CDR3. CDR3 region: CSVGPGLAGGWDEQFF. As DNA, the CDR3 is TGCAGCGTTGGACCGGGACTAGCGGGAGGGTGGGATGAGCAGTTCTTC.

This clone was recorded a few times. The chain couples TRBV19 to TRBJ1-6; 9 bases map to TRBD1. Per germline, CDR1 LNHDA and CDR2 SQIVND (reference sequence). This CDR3 comprises 15 residues. After removal of 2 bases from V and 13 bases from J, the junction contained 9 bases not matched to a gene. DNA for the CDR3: TGTGCCAGTAGTATATCGGGACAGGGCGCAGGGCCCCTCCACTTT. This codes for CASSISGQGAGPLHF.

V is TRBV12-3 or TRBV12-4 and J is TRBJ1-2, with D hard to call. Trimming took off 5 bases at V and 0 bases at J, with 4 bases between the two ends. This CDR3 is built from 12 residues. The CDR3 sequence: CASSPSNYGYTF. Written as DNA, the CDR3 is TGTGCCAGCAGTCCCTCTAACTATGGCTACACCTTC.

This rearrangement joins TRBV7-3 to TRBJ2-7; 9 bases align to TRBD2. The CDR3 has 16 amino acids. The V segment lost 0 bases and the J segment 2 bases; nucleotides outside the gene matches: 5. Germline V lookup: CDR1 SGHTA, CDR2 FQGTGA. The CDR3 region is CASSLTSASGTYEQYF. CDR3 bases: TGTGCCAGCAGCTTAACCTCTGCTAGCGGGACCTACGAGCAGTACTTC.

CDR3 region: CAAQSGVPRKNEQFF. CDR3 DNA: TGTGCCGCCCAATCGGGTGTACCGAGGAAGAATGAGCAGTTCTTC. This sequence joins TRBV30 and TRBJ2-1; D remains unclear. This CDR3 comprises 15 residues. With 8 bases removed from V and 7 bases from J, the gap between germline ends came to 24 bases. CDR1 and CDR2 (germline): GTSNPN, SVGIG (reference sequence).

This rearrangement joins TRBV27 to TRBJ2-7, with 7 bases lining up with TRBD2. The CDR3 totals 15 residues. The V gene end was trimmed by 5 bases and the J gene end by 6 bases; junction bases not matched to a gene: 13. The V gene's germline CDR1 is MNHEY and CDR2 SMNVEV (reference sequence). The CDR3, as DNA: TGTGCCAGCAGTGTCGAGCGGGGACCAAGGGGCGAGCAGTACTTC. This codes for CASSVERGPRGEQYF.

This clone appeared a few times. This chain links TRBV5-1 with TRBJ1-2; D is possibly TRBD1 (6 bases). The CDR3 runs to 16 residues. Germline-derived CDR1 and CDR2 are SGHRS and YFSETQ. Trimming left V 4 bases short and J 7 bases short, with 23 bases between. In DNA form, the CDR3 reads TGCGCCAGCAGCCTAAGCGCAGGGGAGGGAGCGAGTGGCTACACCTTC. This sequence encodes CASSLSAGEGASGYTF.